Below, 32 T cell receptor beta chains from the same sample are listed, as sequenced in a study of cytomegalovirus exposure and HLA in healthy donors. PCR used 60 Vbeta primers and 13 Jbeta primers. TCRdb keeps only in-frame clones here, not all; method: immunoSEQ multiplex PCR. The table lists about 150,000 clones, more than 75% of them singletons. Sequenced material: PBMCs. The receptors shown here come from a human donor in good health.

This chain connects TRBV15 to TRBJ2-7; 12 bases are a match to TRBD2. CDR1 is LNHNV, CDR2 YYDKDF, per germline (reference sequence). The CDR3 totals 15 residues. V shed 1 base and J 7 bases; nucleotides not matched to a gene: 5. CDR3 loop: CATSRGTSGTKEQYF. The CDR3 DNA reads TGTGCCACCAGCAGAGGGACTAGCGGGACAAAAGAGCAGTACTTC.

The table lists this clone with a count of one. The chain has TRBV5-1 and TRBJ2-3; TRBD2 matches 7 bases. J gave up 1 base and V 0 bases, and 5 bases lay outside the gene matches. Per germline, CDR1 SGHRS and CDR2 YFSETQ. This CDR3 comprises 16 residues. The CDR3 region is CASSLESRGGTDTQYF. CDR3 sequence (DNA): TGCGCCAGCAGCTTGGAGAGTCGGGGGGGCACAGATACGCAGTATTTT.

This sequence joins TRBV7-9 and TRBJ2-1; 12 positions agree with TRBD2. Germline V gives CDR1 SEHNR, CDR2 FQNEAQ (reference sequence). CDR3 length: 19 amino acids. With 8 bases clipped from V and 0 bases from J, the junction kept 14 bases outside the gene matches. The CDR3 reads CASQRLAGVGGSSYNEQFF. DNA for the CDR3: TGTGCCAGCCAGCGACTAGCGGGAGTCGGTGGGAGCTCCTACAATGAGCAGTTCTTC.

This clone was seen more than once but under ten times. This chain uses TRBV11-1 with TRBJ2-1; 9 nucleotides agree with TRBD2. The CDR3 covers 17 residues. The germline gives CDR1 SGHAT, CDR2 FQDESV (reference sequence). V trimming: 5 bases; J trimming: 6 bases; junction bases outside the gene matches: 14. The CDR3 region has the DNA TGTGCCAGCAGCATAACAGGAGCGGGAGCGGGGGGCAATGAGCAGTTCTTC. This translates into CASSITGAGAGGNEQFF.

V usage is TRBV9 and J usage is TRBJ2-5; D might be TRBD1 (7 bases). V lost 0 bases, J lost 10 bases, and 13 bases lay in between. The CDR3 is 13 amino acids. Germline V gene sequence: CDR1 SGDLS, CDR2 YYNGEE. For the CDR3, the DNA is TGTGCCAGCAGCGTAGTAACAGGGGAGGACCAGTACTTC. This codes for CASSVVTGEDQYF.

The CDR3 coding sequence is TGCGCCAGCAGCCCCACTTGGGGGGGCTACAACGTTTGGACCAACGTCCTGACTTTC. The encoded protein is CASSPTWGGYNVWTNVLTF. The V gene is TRBV5-1, the J gene TRBJ2-6; maybe TRBD2 (7 bases). This CDR3 has 19 amino acids. Germline V lookup: CDR1 SGHRS, CDR2 YFSETQ. The germline V and J ends were trimmed by 4 bases and 8 bases, with 28 bases remaining between them.

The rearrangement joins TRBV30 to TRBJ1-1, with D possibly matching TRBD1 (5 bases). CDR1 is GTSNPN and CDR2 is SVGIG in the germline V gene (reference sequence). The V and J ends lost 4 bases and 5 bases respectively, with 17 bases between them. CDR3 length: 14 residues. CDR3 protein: CAWNPGVGKTEAFF. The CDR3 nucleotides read TGTGCCTGGAATCCGGGGGTCGGGAAAACTGAAGCTTTCTTT.

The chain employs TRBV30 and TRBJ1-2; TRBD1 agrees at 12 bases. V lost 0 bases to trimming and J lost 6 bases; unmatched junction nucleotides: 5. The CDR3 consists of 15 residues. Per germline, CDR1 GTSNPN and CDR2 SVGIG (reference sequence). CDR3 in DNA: TGTGCCTGGAGTGTCCCGGGACAGGGGGCTAATGGCTACACCTTC. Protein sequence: CAWSVPGQGANGYTF.

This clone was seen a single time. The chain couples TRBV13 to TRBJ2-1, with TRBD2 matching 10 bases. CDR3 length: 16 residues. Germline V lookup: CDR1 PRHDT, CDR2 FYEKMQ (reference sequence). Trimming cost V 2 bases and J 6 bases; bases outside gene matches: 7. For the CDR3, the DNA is TGTGCCAGCAGCTTACCGGGAAGCGGGGGGGGCAATGAGCAGTTCTTC. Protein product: CASSLPGSGGGNEQFF.

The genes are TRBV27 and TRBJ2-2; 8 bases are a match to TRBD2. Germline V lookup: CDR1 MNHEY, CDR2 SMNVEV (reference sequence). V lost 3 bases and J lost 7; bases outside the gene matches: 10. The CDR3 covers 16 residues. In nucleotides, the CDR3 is TGTGCCAGCAGTTTCAGCGGGAGTATCGTCAGCGGGGAGCTGTTTTTT. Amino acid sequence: CASSFSGSIVSGELFF.

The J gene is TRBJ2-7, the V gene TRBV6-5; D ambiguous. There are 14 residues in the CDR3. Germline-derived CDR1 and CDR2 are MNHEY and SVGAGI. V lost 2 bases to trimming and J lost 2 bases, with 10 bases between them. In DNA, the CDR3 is TGTGCCAGCAGTTACCGCGAAATTGCCTACGAGCAGTACTTC. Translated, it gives CASSYREIAYEQYF.

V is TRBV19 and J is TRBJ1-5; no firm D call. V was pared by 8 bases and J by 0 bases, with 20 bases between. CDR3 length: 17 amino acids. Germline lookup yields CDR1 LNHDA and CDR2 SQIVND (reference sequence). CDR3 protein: CASSFSALYYSNQPQHF. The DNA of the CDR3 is TGTGCCAGTTCGTTCTCCGCTCTATACTATAGCAATCAGCCCCAGCATTTT.

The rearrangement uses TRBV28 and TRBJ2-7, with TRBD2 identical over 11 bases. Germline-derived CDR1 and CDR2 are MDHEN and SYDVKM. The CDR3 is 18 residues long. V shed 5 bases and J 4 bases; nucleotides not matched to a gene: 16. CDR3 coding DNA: TGTGCCAGCAGTAGTCTAGCACTAGCGGGAGTAACCGTGTACGAGCAGTACTTC. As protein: CASSSLALAGVTVYEQYF.

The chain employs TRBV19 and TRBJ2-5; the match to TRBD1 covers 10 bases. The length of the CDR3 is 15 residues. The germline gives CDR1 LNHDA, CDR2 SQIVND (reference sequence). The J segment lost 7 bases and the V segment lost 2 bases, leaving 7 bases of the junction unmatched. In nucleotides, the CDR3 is TGTGCCAGTAGTATAAAAGGCGGACAGGGGGTGACCCAGTACTTC. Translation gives CASSIKGGQGVTQYF.

CDR3 nucleotides: TGTGCCAGCAGTTCTAGCGATCACTCCTACGAGCAGTACTTC. Encoded protein: CASSSSDHSYEQYF. V usage is TRBV6-5 and J usage is TRBJ2-5, with D maybe TRBD2 (6 bases). The end of the DNA fits TRBJ2-7 better, so the J call may be wrong. The CDR3 spans 14 residues. Per germline, CDR1 MNHEY and CDR2 SVGAGI.

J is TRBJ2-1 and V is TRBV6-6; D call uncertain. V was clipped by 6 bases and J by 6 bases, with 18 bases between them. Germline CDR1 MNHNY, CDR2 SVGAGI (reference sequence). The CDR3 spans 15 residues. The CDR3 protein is CASSLAAGVINEQFF. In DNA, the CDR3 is TGTGCCAGCAGCCTGGCCGCTGGAGTTATCAATGAGCAGTTCTTC.

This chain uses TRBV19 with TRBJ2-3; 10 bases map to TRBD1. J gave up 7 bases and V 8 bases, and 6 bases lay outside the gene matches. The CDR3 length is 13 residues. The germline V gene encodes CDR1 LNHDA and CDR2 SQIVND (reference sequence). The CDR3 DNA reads TGTGCCAGTCGATGGGACAGGGGTAATACGCAGTATTTT. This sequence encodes CASRWDRGNTQYF.

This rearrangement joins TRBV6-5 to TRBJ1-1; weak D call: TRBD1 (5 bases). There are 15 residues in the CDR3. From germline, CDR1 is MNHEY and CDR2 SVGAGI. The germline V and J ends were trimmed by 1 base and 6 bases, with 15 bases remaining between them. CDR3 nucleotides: TGTGCCAGCAGTTACTTTGGGGCTAAGGTCGCTGAAGCTTTCTTT. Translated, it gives CASSYFGAKVAEAFF.

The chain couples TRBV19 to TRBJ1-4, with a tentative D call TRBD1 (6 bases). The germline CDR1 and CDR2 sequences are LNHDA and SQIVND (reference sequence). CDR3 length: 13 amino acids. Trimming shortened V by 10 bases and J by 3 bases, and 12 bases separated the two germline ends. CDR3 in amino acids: CATSRGPNEKLFF. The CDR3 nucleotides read TGTGCCACCTCCAGGGGCCCTAATGAAAAACTGTTTTTT.

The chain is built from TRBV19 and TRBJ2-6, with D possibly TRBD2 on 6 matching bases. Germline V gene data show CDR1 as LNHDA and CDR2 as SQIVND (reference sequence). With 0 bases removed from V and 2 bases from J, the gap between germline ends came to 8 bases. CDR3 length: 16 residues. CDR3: CASSIDGGPGANVLTF. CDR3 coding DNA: TGTGCCAGTAGTATAGATGGAGGGCCTGGGGCCAACGTCCTGACTTTC.

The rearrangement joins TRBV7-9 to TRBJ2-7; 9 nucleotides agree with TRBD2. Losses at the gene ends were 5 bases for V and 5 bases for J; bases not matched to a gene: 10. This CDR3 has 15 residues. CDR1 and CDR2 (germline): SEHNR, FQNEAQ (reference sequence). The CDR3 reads CASSARGLAIHEQYF. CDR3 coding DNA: TGTGCCAGCAGCGCGAGGGGACTAGCTATCCACGAGCAGTACTTC.

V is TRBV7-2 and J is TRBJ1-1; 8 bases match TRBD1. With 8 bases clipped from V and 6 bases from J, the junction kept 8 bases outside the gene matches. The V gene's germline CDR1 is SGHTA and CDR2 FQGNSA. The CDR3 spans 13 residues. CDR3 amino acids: CASGQGTYSEAFF. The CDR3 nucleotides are TGTGCCAGCGGACAGGGTACCTATTCTGAAGCTTTCTTT.

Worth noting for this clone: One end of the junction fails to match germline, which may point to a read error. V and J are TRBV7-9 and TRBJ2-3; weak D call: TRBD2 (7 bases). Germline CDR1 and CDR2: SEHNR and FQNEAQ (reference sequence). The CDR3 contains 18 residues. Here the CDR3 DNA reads TGTTCCAGCAGCTTAGTTATGCAAACAGGGAGGGGGAAAGATACGCAGTATTTT. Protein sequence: CSSSLVMQTGRGKDTQYF.

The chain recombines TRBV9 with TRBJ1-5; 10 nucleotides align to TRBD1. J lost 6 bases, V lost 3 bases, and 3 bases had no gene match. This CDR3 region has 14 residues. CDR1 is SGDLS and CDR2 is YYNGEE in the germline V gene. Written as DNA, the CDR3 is TGTGCCAGCAGCGCGGGACAGGGGATTCAGCCCCAGCATTTT. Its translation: CASSAGQGIQPQHF.

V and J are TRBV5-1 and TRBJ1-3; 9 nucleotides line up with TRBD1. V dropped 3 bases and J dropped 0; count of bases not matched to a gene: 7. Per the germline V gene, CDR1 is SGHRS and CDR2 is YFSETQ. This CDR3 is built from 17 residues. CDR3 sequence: CASSSTGGQVSGNTIYF. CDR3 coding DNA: TGCGCCAGCAGCTCAACAGGGGGCCAGGTCTCTGGAAACACCATATATTTT. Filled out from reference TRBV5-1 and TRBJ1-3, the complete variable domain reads KAGVTQTPRYLIKTRGQQVTLSCSPISGHRSVSWYQQTPGQGLQFLFEYFSETQRNKGNFPGRFSGRQFSNSRSEMNVSTLELGDSALYLCASSSTGGQVSGNTIYFGEGSWLTVV.

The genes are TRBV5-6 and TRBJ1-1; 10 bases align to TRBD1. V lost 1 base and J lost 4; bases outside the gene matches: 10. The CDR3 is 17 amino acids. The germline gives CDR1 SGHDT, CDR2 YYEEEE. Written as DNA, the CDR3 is TGTGCCAGCAGCTTGAGTGACAGGGGGCTGGGGAGCACTGAAGCTTTCTTT. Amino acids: CASSLSDRGLGSTEAFF.

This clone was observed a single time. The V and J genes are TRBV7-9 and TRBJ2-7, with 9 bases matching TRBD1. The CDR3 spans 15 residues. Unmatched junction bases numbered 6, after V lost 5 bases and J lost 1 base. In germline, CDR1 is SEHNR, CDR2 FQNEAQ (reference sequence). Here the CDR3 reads CASSPLTGGSYEQYF. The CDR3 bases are TGTGCCAGCAGCCCCCTGACAGGGGGTTCCTACGAGCAGTACTTC.

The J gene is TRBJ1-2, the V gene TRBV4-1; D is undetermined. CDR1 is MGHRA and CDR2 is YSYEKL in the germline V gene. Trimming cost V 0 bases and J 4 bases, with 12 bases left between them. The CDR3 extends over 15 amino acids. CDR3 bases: TGCGCCAGCAGCCAAGAAAGCGATTCCTTCTATGGCTACACCTTC. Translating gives CASSQESDSFYGYTF.

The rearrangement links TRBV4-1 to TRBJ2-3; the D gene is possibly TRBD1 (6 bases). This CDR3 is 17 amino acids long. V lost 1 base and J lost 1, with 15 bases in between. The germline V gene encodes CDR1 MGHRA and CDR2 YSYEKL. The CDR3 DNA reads TGCGCCAGCAGCCAAGTTAGGACAGTTGCTCGCACAGATACGCAGTATTTT. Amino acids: CASSQVRTVARTDTQYF.

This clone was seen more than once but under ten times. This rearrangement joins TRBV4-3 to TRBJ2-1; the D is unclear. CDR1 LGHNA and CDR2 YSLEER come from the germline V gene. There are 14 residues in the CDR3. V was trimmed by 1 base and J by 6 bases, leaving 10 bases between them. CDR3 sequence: CASSQVYRSNEQFF. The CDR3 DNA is TGCGCCAGCAGCCAAGTTTATCGGAGCAATGAGCAGTTCTTC.

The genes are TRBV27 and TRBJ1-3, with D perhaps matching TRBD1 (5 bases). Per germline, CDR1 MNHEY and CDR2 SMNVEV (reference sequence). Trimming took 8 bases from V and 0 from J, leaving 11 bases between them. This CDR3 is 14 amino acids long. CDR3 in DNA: TGTGCCAGCGGGGGGGTGGGCTCTGGAAACACCATATATTTT. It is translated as CASGGVGSGNTIYF.

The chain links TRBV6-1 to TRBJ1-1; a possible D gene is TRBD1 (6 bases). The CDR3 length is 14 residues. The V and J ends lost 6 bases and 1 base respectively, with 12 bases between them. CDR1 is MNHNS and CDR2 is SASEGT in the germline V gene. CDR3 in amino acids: CASRTGQPNTEAFF. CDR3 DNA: TGTGCCAGCAGGACCGGACAGCCGAACACTGAAGCTTTCTTT.